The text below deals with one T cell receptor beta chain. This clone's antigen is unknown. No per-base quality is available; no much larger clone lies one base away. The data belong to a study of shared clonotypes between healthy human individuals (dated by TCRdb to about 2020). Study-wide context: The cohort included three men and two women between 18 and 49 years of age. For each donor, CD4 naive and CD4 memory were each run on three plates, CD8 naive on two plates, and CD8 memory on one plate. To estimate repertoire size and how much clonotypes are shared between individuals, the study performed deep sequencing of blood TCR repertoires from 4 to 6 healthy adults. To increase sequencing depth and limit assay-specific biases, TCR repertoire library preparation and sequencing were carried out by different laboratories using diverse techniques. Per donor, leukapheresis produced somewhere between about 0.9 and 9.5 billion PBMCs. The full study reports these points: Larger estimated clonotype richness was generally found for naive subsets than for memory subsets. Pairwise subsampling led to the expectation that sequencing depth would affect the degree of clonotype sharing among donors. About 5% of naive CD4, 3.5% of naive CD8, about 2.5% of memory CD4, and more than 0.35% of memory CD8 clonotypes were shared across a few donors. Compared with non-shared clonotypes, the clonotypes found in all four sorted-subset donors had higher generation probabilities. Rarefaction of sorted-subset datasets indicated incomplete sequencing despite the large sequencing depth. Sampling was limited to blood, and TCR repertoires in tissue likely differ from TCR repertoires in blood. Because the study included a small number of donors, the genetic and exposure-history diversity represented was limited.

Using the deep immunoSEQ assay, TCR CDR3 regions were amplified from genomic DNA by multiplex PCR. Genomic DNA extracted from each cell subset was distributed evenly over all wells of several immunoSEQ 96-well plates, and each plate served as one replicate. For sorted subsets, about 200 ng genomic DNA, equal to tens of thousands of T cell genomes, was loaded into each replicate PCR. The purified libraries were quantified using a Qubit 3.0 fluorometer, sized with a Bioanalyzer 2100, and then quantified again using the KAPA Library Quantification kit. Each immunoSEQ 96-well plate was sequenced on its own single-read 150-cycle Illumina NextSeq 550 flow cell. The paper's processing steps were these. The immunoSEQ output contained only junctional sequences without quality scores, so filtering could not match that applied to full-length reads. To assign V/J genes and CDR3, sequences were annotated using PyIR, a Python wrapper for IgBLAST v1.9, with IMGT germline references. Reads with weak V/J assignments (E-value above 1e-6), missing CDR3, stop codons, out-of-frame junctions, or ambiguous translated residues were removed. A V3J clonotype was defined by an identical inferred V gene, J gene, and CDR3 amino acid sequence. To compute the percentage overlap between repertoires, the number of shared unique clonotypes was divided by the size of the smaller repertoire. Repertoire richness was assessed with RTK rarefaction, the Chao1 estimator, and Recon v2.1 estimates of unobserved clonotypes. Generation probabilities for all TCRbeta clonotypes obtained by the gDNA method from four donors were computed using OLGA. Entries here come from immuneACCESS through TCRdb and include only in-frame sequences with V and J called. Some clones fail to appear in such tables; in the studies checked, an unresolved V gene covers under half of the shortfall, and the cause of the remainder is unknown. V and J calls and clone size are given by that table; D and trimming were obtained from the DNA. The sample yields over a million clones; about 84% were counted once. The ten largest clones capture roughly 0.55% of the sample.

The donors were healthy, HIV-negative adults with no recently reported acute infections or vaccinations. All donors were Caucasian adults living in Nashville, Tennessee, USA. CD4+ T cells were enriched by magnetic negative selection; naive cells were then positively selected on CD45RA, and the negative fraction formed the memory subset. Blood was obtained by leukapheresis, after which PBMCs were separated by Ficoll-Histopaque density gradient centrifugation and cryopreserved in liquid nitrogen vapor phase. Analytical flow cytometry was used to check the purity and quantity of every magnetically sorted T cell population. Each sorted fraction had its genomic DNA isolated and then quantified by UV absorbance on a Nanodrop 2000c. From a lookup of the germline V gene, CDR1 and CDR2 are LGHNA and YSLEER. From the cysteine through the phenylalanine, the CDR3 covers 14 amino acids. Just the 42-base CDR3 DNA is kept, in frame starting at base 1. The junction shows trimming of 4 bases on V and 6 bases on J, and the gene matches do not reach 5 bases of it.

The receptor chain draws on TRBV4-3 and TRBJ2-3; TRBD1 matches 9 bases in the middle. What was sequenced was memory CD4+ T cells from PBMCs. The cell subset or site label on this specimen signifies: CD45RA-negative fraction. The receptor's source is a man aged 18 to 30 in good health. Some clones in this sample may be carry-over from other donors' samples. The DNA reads TGCGCCAGCAGCCCCGGGACAGGGCTCGATACGCAGTATTTT. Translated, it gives CASSPGTGLDTQYF.